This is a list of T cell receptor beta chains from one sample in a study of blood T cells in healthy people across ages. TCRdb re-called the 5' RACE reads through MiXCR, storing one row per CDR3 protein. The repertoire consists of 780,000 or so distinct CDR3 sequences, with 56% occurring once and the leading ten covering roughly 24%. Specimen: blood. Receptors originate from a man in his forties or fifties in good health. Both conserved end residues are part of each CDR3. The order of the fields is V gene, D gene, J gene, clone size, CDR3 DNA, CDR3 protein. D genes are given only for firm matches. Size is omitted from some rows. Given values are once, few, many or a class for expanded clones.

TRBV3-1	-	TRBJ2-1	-	TGTGCCAGCAGGCGCCCGGGGGACAATGAGCAGTTCTTC	CASRRPGDNEQFF
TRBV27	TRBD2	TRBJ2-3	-	TGTGCCAGCAGTTTTTGGCCAGCGGGAGTTTCAGATACGCAGTATTTT	CASSFWPAGVSDTQYF
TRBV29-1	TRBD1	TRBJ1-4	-	TGCAGCGTTGAGACAGGGGATGAAAAACTGTTTTTT	CSVETGDEKLFF
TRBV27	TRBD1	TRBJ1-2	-	TGTGCCAGCACCAAACAGGGGGCAATTAACTATGGCTACACCTTC	CASTKQGAINYGYTF
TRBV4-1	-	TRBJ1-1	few	TGCGCCAGCAGCCAAGTGCAGGGAGCGGGCACTGAAGCTTTCTTT	CASSQVQGAGTEAFF
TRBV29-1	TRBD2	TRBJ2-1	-	TGCAGCGTTTCCGGGACTAGCAGGGGCAATGAGCAGTTCTTC	CSVSGTSRGNEQFF
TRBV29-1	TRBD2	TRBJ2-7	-	TGCAGCGTTAGAGGGGAGGGTCCTCCGTCCTACGAGCAGTACTTC	CSVRGEGPPSYEQYF
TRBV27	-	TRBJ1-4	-	TGTGCCAGCAGTTCTCGGGACTTTAATGAAAAACTGTTTTTT	CASSSRDFNEKLFF
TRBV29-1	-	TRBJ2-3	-	TGCAGCGTTGTTATAGGGGGCACAGATACGCAGTATTTT	CSVVIGGTDTQYF
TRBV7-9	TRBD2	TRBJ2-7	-	TGTGCCAGCAGCTCTGTAGCGGGAGGCTTCGGGGAGCAGTACTTC	CASSSVAGGFGEQYF
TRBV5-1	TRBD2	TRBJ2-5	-	TGCGCCAGCAGCTTGATCGAGGGACTAGCGGGAGGCAACATGGTCGAGACCCAGTACTTC	CASSLIEGLAGGNMVETQYF
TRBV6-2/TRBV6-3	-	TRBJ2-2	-	TGTGCCAGCACTCCCAAGGGGAAGGCCGGGGAGCTGTTTTTT	CASTPKGKAGELFF
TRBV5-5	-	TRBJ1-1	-	TGTGCCAGCAAGGTTGGCCCTGAAGCTTTCTTT	CASKVGPEAFF
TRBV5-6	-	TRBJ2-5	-	TGTGCCAGCAGCTTTGGAGCCAGGGTTTTGGAGACCCAGTACTTC	CASSFGARVLETQYF
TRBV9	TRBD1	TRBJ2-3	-	TGTGCCAGCAGCCCCTCACTAGACAGGGCCACAGATACGCAGTATTTT	CASSPSLDRATDTQYF
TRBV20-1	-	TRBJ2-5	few	TGCAGTGCTAGAGATCCTTCAGGGGCCCCTCAAGAGACCCAGTACTTC	CSARDPSGAPQETQYF
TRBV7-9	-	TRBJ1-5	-	TGTGCCAGCAGCCGCTTGACAGTTAGCAATCAGCCCCAGCATTTT	CASSRLTVSNQPQHF
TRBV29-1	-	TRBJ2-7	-	TGCAGCGTTGAAGATCGATGGGGAGGCGAGCAGTACTTC	CSVEDRWGGEQYF
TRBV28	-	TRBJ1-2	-	TGTGCCAGCAGTTCAGGTGTGGGGGGCGTAACTGGCTACACCTTC	CASSSGVGGVTGYTF
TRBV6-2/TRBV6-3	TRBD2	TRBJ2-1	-	TGTGCCAGCAGTTCCCCCTCCGCGGGAGTGATTTTGAATGAGCAGTTCTTC	CASSSPSAGVILNEQFF
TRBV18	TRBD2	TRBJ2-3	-	TGTGCCAGCTCACAGGACCCCGGCGGGAGGGCCAGCACAGATACGCAGTATTTT	CASSQDPGGRASTDTQYF
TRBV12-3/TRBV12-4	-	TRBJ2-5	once	TGTGCCAGTTCCCCCGAGGGGGCCCAGTACTTC	CASSPEGAQYF
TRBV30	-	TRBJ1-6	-	TGTGCCTGGAGCTCAACCGCAGGGGACCTGGGGCCCCTCCACTTT	CAWSSTAGDLGPLHF
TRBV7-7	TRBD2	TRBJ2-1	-	TGTGCTAGCAGCTTAGAAGGCGGGGGGGCCGCCTACAATGAGCAGTTCTTC	CASSLEGGGAAYNEQFF
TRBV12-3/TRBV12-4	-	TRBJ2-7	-	TGTGCCAGCAGTTTATGGGGTTACCACGAGCAGTACTTC	CASSLWGYHEQYF
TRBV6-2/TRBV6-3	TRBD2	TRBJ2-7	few	TGTGCCAGCAGACACCCTTCGACTAGCAGATCCTACGAGCAGTACTTC	CASRHPSTSRSYEQYF
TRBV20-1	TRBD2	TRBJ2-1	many	TGCAGTGCCGGGACTAGCGGGTACAATGAGCAGTTCTTC	CSAGTSGYNEQFF
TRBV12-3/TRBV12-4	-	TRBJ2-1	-	TGTGCCAGTGGACAGAACAATGAGCAGTTCTTC	CASGQNNEQFF
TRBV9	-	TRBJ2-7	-	TGCGCCAGCAGCGTCGGGGGTCTAAGCTACGAGCAGTACTTC	CASSVGGLSYEQYF
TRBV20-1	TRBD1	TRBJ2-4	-	TGCAGTGCTAGCACCGGGACAGGGGGCCAGCTGTACTTC	CSASTGTGGQLYF
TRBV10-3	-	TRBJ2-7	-	TGTGCCATCGGAAGGGTCTCCTACAATGAGCAGTACTTC	CAIGRVSYNEQYF
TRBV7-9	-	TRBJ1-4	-	TGTGCCAGCAGCTTAGCTGACTTCTACGAAAAACTGTTTTTT	CASSLADFYEKLFF
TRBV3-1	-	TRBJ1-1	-	TGTGCCAGCAGCCAAGACACCGGGAGGACTGAAGCTTTCTTT	CASSQDTGRTEAFF
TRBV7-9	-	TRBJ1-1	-	TGTGCCACCTGGGGGACCAGGAACACTGAAGCTTTCTTT	CATWGTRNTEAFF
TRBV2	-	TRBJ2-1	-	TGTGCCAGCAGTGACAAGGGATGGAATGAGCAGTTCTTC	CASSDKGWNEQFF
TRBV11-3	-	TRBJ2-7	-	TGTGCCAGCAGCTTAGAGGGTACTGACAGCATTTACGAGCAGTACTTC	CASSLEGTDSIYEQYF
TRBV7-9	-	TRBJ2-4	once	TGTGCCAGCAGCGGACTATCAAACATTCAGTACTTC	CASSGLSNIQYF
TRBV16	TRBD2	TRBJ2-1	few	TGTGCCAGCAGCCAATTGGGAGCGGGAGCTTCCTACAATGAGCAGTTCTTC	CASSQLGAGASYNEQFF
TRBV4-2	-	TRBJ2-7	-	TGTGCCAGCAGCCAAGACGGGAACTCCTACGAGCAGTACTTC	CASSQDGNSYEQYF
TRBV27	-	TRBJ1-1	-	TGTGCCAGCAGTTTATCAGGGTTCACTGAAGCTTTCTTT	CASSLSGFTEAFF
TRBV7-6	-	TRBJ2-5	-	TGTGCCTGCAGCCCGGCGTTGTTGGAGACCCAGTACTTC	CACSPALLETQYF
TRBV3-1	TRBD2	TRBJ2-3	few	TGTGCCAGCAGCGCCAGGACTAGCGGCACAGATACGCAGTATTTT	CASSARTSGTDTQYF
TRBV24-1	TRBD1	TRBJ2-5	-	TGTGCCACCAGTGATTCGGGACAGGGTAGGGAGACCCAGTACTTC	CATSDSGQGRETQYF
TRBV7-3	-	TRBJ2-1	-	TGTGCCAGCAGCTTAGGGGCGGATAAAAGGTACAATGAGCAGTTCTTC	CASSLGADKRYNEQFF
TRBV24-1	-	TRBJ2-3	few	TGTGCCACCAGTGGGTACGGGTGGACAGGCACAGATACGCAGTATTTT	CATSGYGWTGTDTQYF